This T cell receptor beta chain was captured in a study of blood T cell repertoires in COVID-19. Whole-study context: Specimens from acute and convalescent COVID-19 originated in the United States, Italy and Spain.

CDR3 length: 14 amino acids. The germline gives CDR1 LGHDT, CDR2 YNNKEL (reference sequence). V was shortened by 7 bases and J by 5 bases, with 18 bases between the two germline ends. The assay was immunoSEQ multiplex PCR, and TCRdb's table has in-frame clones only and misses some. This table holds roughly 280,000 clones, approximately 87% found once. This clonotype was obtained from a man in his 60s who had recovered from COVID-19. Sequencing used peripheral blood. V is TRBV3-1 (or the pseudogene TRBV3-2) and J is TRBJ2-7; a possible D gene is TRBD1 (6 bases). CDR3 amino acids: CASTPTGGRNEQYF. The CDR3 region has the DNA TGTGCCAGCACCCCGACTGGGGGCCGTAACGAGCAGTACTTC.